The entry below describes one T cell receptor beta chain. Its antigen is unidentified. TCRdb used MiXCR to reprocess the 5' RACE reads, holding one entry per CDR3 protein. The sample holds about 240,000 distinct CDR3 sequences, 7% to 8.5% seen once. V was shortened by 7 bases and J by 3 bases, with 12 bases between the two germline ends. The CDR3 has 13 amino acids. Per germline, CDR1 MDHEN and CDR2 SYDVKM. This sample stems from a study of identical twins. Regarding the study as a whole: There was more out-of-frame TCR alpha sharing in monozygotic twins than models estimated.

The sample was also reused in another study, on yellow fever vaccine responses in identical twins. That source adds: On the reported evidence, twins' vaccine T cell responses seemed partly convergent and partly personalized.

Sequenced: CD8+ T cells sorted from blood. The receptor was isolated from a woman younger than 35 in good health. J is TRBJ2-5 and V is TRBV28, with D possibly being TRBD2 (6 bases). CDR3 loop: CASNPGEEETQYF. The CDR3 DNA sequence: TGTGCCAGCAATCCGGGGGAGGAAGAGACCCAGTACTTC. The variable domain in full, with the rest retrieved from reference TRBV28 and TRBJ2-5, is DVKVTQSSRYLVKRTGEKVFLECVQDMDHENMFWYRQDPGLGLRLIYFSYDVKMKEKGDIPEGYSVSREKKERFSLILESASTNQTSMYLCASNPGEEETQYFGPGTRLLVL.